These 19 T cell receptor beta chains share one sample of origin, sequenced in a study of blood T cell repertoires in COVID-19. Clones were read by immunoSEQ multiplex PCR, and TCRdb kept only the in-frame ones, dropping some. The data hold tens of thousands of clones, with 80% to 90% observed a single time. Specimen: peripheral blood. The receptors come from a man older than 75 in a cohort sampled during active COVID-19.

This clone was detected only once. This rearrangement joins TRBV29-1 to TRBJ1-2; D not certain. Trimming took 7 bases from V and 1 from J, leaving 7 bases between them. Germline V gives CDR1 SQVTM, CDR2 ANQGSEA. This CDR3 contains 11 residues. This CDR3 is CSAQINYGYTF. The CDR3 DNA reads TGCAGCGCACAGATTAACTATGGCTACACCTTC.

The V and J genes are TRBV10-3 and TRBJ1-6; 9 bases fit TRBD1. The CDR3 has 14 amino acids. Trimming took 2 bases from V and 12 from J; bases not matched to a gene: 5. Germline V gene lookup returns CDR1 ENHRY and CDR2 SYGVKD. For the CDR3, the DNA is TGTGCCATCAGTGAGAGGACAGGGGAATTACCCCTCCACTTT. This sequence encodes CAISERTGELPLHF.

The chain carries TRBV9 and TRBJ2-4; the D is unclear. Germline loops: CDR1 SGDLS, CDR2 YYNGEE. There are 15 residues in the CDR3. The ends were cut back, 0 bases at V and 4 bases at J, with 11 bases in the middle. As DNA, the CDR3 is TGTGCCAGCAGCGTAGGGTCAGGCACAAAAAACATTCAGTACTTC. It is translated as CASSVGSGTKNIQYF.

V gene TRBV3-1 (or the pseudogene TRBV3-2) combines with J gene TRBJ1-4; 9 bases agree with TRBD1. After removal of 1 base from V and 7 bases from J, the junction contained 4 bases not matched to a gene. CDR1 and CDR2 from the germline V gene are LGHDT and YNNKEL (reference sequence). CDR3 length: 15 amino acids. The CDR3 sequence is CASSQAGQGSEKLFF. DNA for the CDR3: TGTGCCAGCAGCCAAGCGGGACAGGGCTCTGAAAAACTGTTTTTT.

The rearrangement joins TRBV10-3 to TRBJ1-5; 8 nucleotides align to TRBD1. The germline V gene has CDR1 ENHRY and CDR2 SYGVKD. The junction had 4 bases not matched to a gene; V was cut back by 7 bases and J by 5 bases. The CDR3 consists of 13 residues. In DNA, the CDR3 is TGTGCCATCACGGGACAGGCCGATCAGCCCCAGCATTTT. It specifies CAITGQADQPQHF.

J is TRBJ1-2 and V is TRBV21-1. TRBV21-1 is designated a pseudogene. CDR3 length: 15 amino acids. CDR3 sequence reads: CAGPARGCKNYGYTF. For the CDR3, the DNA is TGTGCCGGTCCCGCCCGGGGGTGTAAAAACTATGGCTACACCTTC.

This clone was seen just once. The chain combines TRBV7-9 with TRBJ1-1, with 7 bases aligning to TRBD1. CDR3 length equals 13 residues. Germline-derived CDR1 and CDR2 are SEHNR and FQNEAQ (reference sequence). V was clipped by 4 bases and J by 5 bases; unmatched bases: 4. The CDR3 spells CASSSTGWTEAFF. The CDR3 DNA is TGTGCCAGCAGCTCGACAGGGTGGACTGAAGCTTTCTTT.

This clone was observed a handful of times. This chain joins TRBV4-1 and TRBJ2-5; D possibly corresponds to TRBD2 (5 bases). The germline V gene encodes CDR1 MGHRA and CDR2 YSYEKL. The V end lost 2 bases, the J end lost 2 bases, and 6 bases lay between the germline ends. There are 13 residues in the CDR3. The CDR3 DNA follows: TGCGCCAGCAGCCAATGGAGGCAAGAGACCCAGTACTTC. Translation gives CASSQWRQETQYF.

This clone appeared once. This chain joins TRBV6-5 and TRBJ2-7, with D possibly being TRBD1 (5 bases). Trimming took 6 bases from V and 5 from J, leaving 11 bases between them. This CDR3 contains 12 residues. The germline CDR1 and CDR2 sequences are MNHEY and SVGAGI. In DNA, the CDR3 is TGTGCCAGCAGGATTGTCAGGGACGAGCAGTACTTC. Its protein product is CASRIVRDEQYF.

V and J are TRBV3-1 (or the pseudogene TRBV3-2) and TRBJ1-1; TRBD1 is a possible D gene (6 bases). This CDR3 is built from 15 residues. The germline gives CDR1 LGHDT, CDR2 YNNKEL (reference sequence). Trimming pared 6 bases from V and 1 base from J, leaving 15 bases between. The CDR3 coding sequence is TGTGCCAGCAGGGACGGACAGATCAAGAACACTGAAGCTTTCTTT. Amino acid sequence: CASRDGQIKNTEAFF.

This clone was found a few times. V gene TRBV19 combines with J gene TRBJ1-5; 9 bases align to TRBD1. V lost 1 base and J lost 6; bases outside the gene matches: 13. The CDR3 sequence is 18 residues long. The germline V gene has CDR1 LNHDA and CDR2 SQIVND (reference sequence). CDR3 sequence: CASSIAKFGQGSLQPQHF. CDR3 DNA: TGTGCCAGTAGTATAGCTAAGTTCGGACAGGGGTCGCTTCAGCCCCAGCATTTT.

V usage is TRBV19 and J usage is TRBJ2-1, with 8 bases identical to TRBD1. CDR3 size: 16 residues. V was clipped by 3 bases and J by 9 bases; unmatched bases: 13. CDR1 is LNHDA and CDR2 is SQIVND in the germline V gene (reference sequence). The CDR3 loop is CASSIGGAGGGFEQFF. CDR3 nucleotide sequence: TGTGCCAGTAGTATCGGTGGAGCAGGGGGCGGGTTTGAGCAGTTCTTC.

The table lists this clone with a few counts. DNA of the CDR3: TGTGCCAGCAGACTTACAGGGGCTTGGGGCAATCAGCCCCAGCATTTT. This encodes CASRLTGAWGNQPQHF. This chain uses TRBV2 with TRBJ1-5; 7 positions agree with TRBD1. Germline V gene data show CDR1 as SNHLY and CDR2 as FYNNEI. Losses at the gene ends were 6 bases for V and 2 bases for J; bases not matched to a gene: 10. The CDR3 has 16 residues.

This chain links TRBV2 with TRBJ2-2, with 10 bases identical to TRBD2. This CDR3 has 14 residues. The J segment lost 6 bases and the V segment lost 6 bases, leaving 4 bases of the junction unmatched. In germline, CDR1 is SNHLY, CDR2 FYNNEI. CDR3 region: CASRPSGGSGELFF. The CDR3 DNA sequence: TGTGCCAGCAGGCCTAGCGGGGGATCCGGGGAGCTGTTTTTT.

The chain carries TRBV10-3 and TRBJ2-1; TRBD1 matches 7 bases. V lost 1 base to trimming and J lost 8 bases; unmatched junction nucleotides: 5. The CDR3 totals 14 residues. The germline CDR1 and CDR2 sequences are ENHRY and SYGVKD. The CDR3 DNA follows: TGTGCCATCAGTGAGTTCCGGGACAGCTATGAGCAGTTCTTC. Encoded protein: CAISEFRDSYEQFF.

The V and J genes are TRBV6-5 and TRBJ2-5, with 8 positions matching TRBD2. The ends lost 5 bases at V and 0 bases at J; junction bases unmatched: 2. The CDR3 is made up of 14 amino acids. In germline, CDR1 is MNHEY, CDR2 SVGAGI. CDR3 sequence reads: CASSRGGNQETQYF. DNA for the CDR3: TGTGCCAGCAGTCGCGGGGGGAACCAAGAGACCCAGTACTTC.

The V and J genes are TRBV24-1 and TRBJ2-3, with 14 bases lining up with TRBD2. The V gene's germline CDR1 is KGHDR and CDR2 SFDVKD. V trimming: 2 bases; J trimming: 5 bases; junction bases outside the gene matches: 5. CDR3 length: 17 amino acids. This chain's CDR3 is CATSDSTSGGAVDTQYF. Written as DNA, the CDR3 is TGTGCCACCAGTGATTCGACTAGCGGGGGGGCAGTAGATACGCAGTATTTT.

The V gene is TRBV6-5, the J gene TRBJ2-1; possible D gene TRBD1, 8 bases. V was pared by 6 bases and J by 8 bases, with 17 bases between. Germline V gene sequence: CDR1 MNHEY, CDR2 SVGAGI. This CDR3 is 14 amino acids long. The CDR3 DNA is TGTGCCAGCAGGTGGACAGGGAGGGGGGATGAGCAGTTCTTC. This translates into CASRWTGRGDEQFF.

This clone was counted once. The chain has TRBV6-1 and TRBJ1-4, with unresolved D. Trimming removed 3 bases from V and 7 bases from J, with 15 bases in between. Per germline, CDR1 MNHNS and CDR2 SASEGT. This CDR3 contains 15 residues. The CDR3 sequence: CASSDGPSRGEKLFF. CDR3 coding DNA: TGTGCCAGCAGTGACGGGCCCTCACGGGGTGAAAAACTGTTTTTT.